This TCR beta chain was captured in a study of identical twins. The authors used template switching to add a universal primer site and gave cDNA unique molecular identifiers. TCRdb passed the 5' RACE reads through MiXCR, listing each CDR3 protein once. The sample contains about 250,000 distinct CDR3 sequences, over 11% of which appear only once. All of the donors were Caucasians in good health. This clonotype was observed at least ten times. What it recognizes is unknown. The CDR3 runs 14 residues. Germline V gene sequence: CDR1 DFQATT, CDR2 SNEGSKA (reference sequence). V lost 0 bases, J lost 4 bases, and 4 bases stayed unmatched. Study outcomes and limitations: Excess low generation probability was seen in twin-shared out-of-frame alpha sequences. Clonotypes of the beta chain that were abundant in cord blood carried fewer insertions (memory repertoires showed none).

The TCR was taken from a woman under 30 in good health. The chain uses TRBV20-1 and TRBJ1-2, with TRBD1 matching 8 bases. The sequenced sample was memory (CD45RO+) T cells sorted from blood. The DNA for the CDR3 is TGCAGTGCTAGAGACAGGGGGCGCACCTATGGCTACACCTTC. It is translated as CSARDRGRTYGYTF.